This T cell receptor beta chain stems from a study of blood T cells in healthy people across ages. A few counts support this clonotype. The CDR3 sequence is 17 residues long. Germline CDR1 SQVTM, CDR2 ANQGSEA. Trimming shortened V by 3 bases and J by 2 bases, and 23 bases separated the two germline ends. With a J-beta primer mix and a sample-barcoded 5' primer, a second PCR ran about 7 to 12 cycles. The template-switch adaptor, which had 12 random nucleotides, put a tag on each cDNA molecule. MiXCR was run by TCRdb on the 5' RACE reads, yielding one entry per CDR3 protein. The repertoire holds about 800,000 distinct CDR3 sequences, with around a quarter as singletons. The same sample was also studied in work on T cells of mothers and their children. Turning to that study: Addition of sample barcodes and 2-4 random nucleotides occurred through the M1S primer of the second PCR. The study obtained over 8.5 million TCR beta CDR3 reads per mother and a few million per child. There was no detection of any persistent microchimeric T cell clones.

Sequencing was done on a sample of blood. This sequence originates from a boy between 5 and 17 years old in good health. The chain has TRBV29-1 and TRBJ2-7; D possibly corresponds to TRBD2 (6 bases). This chain's CDR3 is CSVEGGTRTSITYEQYF. CDR3 sequence (DNA): TGCAGCGTTGAGGGCGGGACCCGAACATCCATCACCTACGAGCAGTACTTC.